The clone carrying this TCR beta chain was observed many times. Germline assignment: CDR1 MNHEY and CDR2 SVGEGT. This CDR3 has 16 residues. V lost 2 bases and J 2 bases, leaving 15 bases between the germline ends. TCRdb reprocessed the PCR reads via MiXCR and lists one record per CDR3 protein. The sample contains 6,000 or so distinct CDR3 sequences, approximately 16% of which appear only once. This sample is drawn from a study of tumor-infiltrating lymphocytes in oesophageal squamous cell carcinoma. The gene calls are TRBV6-2 or TRBV6-3 and TRBJ1-1; unclear D gene. Sequencing was performed on normal esophageal tissue next to the tumor. This sequence was found in a male donor with esophageal squamous cell carcinoma. CDR3 amino acids: CASSYRMGRINTEAFF. The CDR3 DNA is TGTGCCAGCAGTTACAGAATGGGAAGGATTAACACTGAAGCTTTCTTT.